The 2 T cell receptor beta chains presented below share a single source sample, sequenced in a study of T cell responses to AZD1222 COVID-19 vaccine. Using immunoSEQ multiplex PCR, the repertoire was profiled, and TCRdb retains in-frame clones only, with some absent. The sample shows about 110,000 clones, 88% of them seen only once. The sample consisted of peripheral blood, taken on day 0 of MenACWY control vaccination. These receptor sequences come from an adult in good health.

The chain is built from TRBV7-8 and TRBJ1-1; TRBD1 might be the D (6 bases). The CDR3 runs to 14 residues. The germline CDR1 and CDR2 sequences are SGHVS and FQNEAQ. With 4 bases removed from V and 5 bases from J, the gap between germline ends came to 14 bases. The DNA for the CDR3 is TGTGCCAGCAGCTCCAGGGGCGTGGGAACTGAAGCTTTCTTT. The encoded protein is CASSSRGVGTEAFF.

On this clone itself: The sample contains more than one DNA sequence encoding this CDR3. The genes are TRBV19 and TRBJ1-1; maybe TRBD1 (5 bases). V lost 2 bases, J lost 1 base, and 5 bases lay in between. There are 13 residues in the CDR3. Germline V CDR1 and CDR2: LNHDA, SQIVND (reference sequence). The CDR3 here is CASSITGNTEAFF. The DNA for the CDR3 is TGTGCCAGTAGTATAACAGGGAACACTGAAGCTTTCTTT. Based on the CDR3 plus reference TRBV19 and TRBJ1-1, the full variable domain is DGGITQSPKYLFRKEGQNVTLSCEQNLNHDAMYWYRQDPGQGLRLIYYSQIVNDFQKGDIAEGYSVSREKKESFPLTVTSAQKNPTAFYLCASSITGNTEAFFGQGTRLTVV.